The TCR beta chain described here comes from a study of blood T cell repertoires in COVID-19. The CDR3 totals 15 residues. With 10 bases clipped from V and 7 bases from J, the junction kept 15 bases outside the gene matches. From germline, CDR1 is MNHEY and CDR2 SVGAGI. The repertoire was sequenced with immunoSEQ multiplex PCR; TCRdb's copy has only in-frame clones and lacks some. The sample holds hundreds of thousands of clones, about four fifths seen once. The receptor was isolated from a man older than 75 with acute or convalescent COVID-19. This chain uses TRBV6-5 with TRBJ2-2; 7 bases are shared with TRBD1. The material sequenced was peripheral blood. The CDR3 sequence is CATRRPTGVGGELFF. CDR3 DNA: TGTGCCACAAGACGCCCAACAGGGGTCGGCGGGGAGCTGTTTTTT.